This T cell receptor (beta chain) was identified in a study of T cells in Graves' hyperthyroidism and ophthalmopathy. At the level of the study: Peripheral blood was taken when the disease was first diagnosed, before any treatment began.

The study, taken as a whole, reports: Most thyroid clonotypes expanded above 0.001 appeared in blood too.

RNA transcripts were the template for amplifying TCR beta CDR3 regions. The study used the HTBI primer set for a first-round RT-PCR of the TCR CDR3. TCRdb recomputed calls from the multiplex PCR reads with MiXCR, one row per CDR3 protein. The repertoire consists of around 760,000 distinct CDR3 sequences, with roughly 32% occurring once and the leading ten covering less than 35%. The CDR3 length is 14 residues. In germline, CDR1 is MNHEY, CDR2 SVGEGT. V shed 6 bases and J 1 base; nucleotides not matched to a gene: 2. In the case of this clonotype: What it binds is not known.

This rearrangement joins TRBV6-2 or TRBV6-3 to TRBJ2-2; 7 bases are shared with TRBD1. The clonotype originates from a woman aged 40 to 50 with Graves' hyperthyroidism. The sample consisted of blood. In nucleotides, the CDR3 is TGTGCCAGCAGGGGGGACAGGAACACCGGGGAGCTGTTTTTT. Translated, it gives CASRGDRNTGELFF.